Following are 11 T cell receptor beta chains from one sample sequenced in a study of T cell changes during pregnancy in multiple sclerosis. Only in-frame clones appear in the TCRdb table, and some are missing; sequencing was by immunoSEQ multiplex PCR. Of 60,000 to 65,000 clones in the sample, 90% were seen once. The material sequenced was peripheral blood, taken in the second trimester of pregnancy. Every receptor here comes from a female donor in good health, enrolled as a control in a pregnancy study.

CDR3 amino acids: CASSREGPGGLNTEAFF. CDR3 coding DNA: TGTGCCAGCAGCCGGGAAGGCCCAGGGGGCCTGAACACTGAAGCTTTCTTT. The genes are TRBV4-2 and TRBJ1-1; TRBD1 aligns across 8 bases. Trimming took 4 bases from V and 0 from J; bases not matched to a gene: 10. This CDR3 has 17 residues. Germline CDR1 reads LGHNA; CDR2 reads YNFKEQ.

This clone was recorded only once. J is TRBJ2-1 and V is TRBV20-1; 8 bases are shared with TRBD1. The CDR3 extends over 11 amino acids. Germline V gene data show CDR1 as DFQATT and CDR2 as SNEGSKA (reference sequence). Unmatched junction bases numbered 1, after V lost 2 bases and J lost 10 bases. The CDR3 sequence is CSARQGAEQFF. DNA for the CDR3: TGCAGTGCTAGACAGGGGGCCGAGCAGTTCTTC.

In its sample, this clone was seen once. The rearrangement uses TRBV28 and TRBJ2-7, with 12 bases matching TRBD2. The trim removed 4 bases at V and 3 bases at J, leaving 4 bases unmatched. The CDR3 extends over 15 amino acids. Germline values: CDR1 MDHEN, CDR2 SYDVKM. The CDR3 nucleotides are TGTGCCAGCAGTTCGACTAGCGGGGGCCGCTACGAGCAGTACTTC. Translation: CASSSTSGGRYEQYF. Full variable domain (outside the CDR3, taken from reference TRBV28 and TRBJ2-7): DVKVTQSSRYLVKRTGEKVFLECVQDMDHENMFWYRQDPGLGLRLIYFSYDVKMKEKGDIPEGYSVSREKKERFSLILESASTNQTSMYLCASSSTSGGRYEQYFGPGTRLTVT.

The rearrangement links TRBV15 to TRBJ1-5, with a weak D call TRBD1 (6 bases). Trimming stripped 5 bases from V and 6 bases from J, with 20 bases between. The CDR3 has 16 amino acids. Per the germline V gene, CDR1 is LNHNV and CDR2 is YYDKDF (reference sequence). CDR3 region: CATSAQARGRGQPQHF. The CDR3, as DNA: TGTGCCACCAGCGCCCAGGCTAGGGGGAGAGGTCAGCCCCAGCATTTT.

In this sample, this clone turned up a few times. The chain carries TRBV30 and TRBJ1-1; D possibly corresponds to TRBD1 (5 bases). With 3 bases removed from V and 14 bases from J, the gap between germline ends came to 19 bases. Germline lookup yields CDR1 GTSNPN and CDR2 SVGIG (reference sequence). There are 12 residues in the CDR3. Here the CDR3 DNA reads TGTGCCTGGAGCTTCGGGGAGGTTGGGGGATTCTTT. This sequence encodes CAWSFGEVGGFF.

The CDR3 loop is CASSQTSGGRAQETQYF. CDR3 nucleotide sequence: TGCGCCAGCAGCCAAACTAGCGGGGGGCGAGCACAAGAGACCCAGTACTTC. The V gene is TRBV4-1, the J gene TRBJ2-5; 12 nucleotides match TRBD2. After removal of 2 bases from V and 2 bases from J, the junction contained 6 bases not matched to a gene. CDR1 and CDR2 from the germline V gene are MGHRA and YSYEKL. This CDR3 is built from 17 residues.

This sequence joins TRBV7-9 and TRBJ1-2, with D perhaps matching TRBD1 (5 bases). CDR1 SEHNR and CDR2 FQNEAQ come from the germline V gene (reference sequence). This CDR3 is built from 15 residues. V lost 1 base to trimming and J lost 5 bases, with 14 bases between them. The CDR3 nucleotides read TGTGCCAGCAGCTTAGGCCAACGTAAGGGGTATGGCTACACCTTC. Its protein is CASSLGQRKGYGYTF. Variable domain in full (rest from reference TRBV7-9 and TRBJ1-2): DTGVSQNPRHKITKRGQNVTFRCDPISEHNRLYWYRQTLGQGPEFLTYFQNEAQLEKSRLLSDRFSAERPKGSFSTLEIQRTEQGDSAMYLCASSLGQRKGYGYTFGSGTRLTVV.

The chain joins TRBV29-1 to TRBJ2-7; 9 bases map to TRBD1. V shed 0 bases and J 9 bases; nucleotides not matched to a gene: 15. The CDR3 spans 16 residues. The germline gives CDR1 SQVTM, CDR2 ANQGSEA. The CDR3 DNA reads as TGCAGCGTTGAAGAGGGGTGGGGGACAGGGTCTCGGGGGCAGTACTTC. It translates to CSVEEGWGTGSRGQYF.

This chain uses TRBV2 with TRBJ2-7; possibly TRBD1 for D (6 bases). The CDR3 loop spans 13 amino acids. CDR1 SNHLY and CDR2 FYNNEI come from the germline V gene. V lost 4 bases and J lost 3, with 10 bases in between. The CDR3 nucleotides read TGTGCCAGCAGTGTCGGACAGCTCTACGAGCAGTACTTC. Its protein is CASSVGQLYEQYF.

V is TRBV5-1 and J is TRBJ2-7; 15 bases are a match to TRBD2. The junction had 16 bases not matched to a gene; V was cut back by 3 bases and J by 3 bases. Germline V lookup: CDR1 SGHRS, CDR2 YFSETQ. The CDR3 contains 20 residues. The CDR3 is CASSSGTSGRIDSNYYEQYF. CDR3 nucleotide sequence: TGCGCCAGCAGCTCAGGGACTAGCGGGAGGATCGATTCGAATTACTACGAGCAGTACTTC.

The chain carries TRBV7-9 and TRBJ2-7, with 15 bases lining up with TRBD2. The V segment lost 6 bases and the J segment 0 bases; nucleotides outside the gene matches: 9. This CDR3 spans 18 amino acids. Germline V gives CDR1 SEHNR, CDR2 FQNEAQ (reference sequence). For the CDR3, the DNA is TGTGCCAGCAGTTCGGGACTAGCGGGGGGCCGTAGCTCCTACGAGCAGTACTTC. Translating gives CASSSGLAGGRSSYEQYF.